A single sample gave rise to the 14 T cell receptor beta chains below, sequenced in a study of T cell repertoires in cytomegalovirus infection. TCRdb re-derived calls from the reads in MiXCR, one entry per CDR3 protein. The sample has tens of thousands of distinct CDR3 sequences; more than 3% are singletons. What was sequenced was PBMCs. The receptors originated from a human donor in good health (CMV status not recorded). Some clones in this sample may be carry-over from other donors' samples.

This clonotype occurred many times. The chain has TRBV28 and TRBJ1-2; 7 bases match TRBD1. Germline V gene sequence: CDR1 MDHEN, CDR2 SYDVKM. V lost 6 bases to trimming and J lost 4 bases; unmatched junction nucleotides: 5. This CDR3 spans 13 amino acids. CDR3 coding DNA: TGTGCCAGCAGGCCGACAGGGTTCTATGGCTACACCTTC. Its protein is CASRPTGFYGYTF.

This clonotype was seen repeatedly, ten times or more. V is TRBV20-1 and J is TRBJ2-2; 11 bases fit TRBD2. This CDR3 is built from 15 residues. V lost 4 bases, J lost 2 bases, and 3 bases stayed unmatched. The V gene's germline CDR1 is DFQATT and CDR2 SNEGSKA (reference sequence). The CDR3 DNA follows: TGCAGTGCTACTCGACTAGCGGGAAACACCGGGGAGCTGTTTTTT. This codes for CSATRLAGNTGELFF.

This clonotype appeared many times. J is TRBJ2-7 and V is TRBV20-1, with 9 positions matching TRBD1. CDR1 and CDR2 (germline): DFQATT, SNEGSKA (reference sequence). The CDR3 is 14 residues long. The V and J ends lost 0 bases and 3 bases, in that order; junction bases with no gene match: 3. The CDR3 region is CSARDGQGIYEQYF. The CDR3 nucleotides read TGCAGTGCTAGAGACGGACAGGGGATCTACGAGCAGTACTTC.

The J gene is TRBJ1-2, the V gene TRBV7-8; D is possibly TRBD1 (5 bases). V lost 2 bases and J 8 bases, leaving 18 bases between the germline ends. The V gene's germline CDR1 is SGHVS and CDR2 FQNEAQ. CDR3 length equals 15 residues. The CDR3 sequence is CASSLYLSGGMGYTF. The CDR3, as DNA: TGTGCCAGCAGCTTATATCTTTCGGGGGGAATGGGCTACACCTTC. Using reference TRBV7-8 and TRBJ1-2 for the parts outside the CDR3, the full variable domain is GAGVSQSPRYKVAKRGQDVALRCDPISGHVSLFWYQQALGQGPEFLTYFQNEAQLDKSGLPSDRFFAERPEGSVSTLKIQRTQQEDSAVYLCASSLYLSGGMGYTFGSGTRLTVV.

At least ten counts were recorded for this clonotype. V usage is TRBV7-2 and J usage is TRBJ1-2; possible D gene TRBD1, 5 bases. Trimming shortened V by 5 bases and J by 4 bases, and 11 bases separated the two germline ends. The CDR3 has 13 residues. Looked up from germline, CDR1 is SGHTA and CDR2 is FQGNSA. The CDR3 spells CASSTRDGYGYTF. CDR3 nucleotides: TGTGCCAGCAGCACGCGGGACGGCTATGGCTACACCTTC.

This clonotype was picked up many times. The V call is TRBV6-2 or TRBV6-3, the J call TRBJ1-4, with 7 bases that match TRBD1. V lost 8 bases and J lost 6; bases outside the gene matches: 3. The CDR3 consists of 12 residues. Per the germline V gene, CDR1 is MNHEY and CDR2 is SVGEGT. The CDR3 loop reads CASRGGDEKLFF. CDR3 DNA sequence: TGTGCCAGCCGAGGGGGCGATGAAAAACTGTTTTTT.

This clonotype appeared many times. The V gene is TRBV27, the J gene TRBJ1-2; tentative D call: TRBD1 (5 bases). The CDR3 contains 13 residues. Per the germline V gene, CDR1 is MNHEY and CDR2 is SMNVEV (reference sequence). Trimming removed 4 bases from V and 3 bases from J, with 9 bases in between. In DNA, the CDR3 is TGTGCCAGCAGTTACCAGGGTGACTATGGCTACACCTTC. Translation gives CASSYQGDYGYTF.

To note about this clonotype: Mismatch with germline at one junction end may stem from a read error. The chain has TRBV7-7 and TRBJ2-3, with no clear D. The CDR3 spans 14 residues. Germline CDR1 reads SSHAT; CDR2 reads FNYEAQ (reference sequence). This chain's CDR3 is CASSFSTTSDTQYF. In DNA, the CDR3 is TGTGCTAGCAGCTTCTCGACAACATCCGATACGCAGTATTTT. Full variable domain (remainder filled in from reference TRBV7-7 and TRBJ2-3): GAGVSQSPRYKVTKRGQDVTLRCDPISSHATLYWYQQALGQGPEFLTYFNYEAQPDKSGLPSDRFSAERPEGSISTLTIQRTEQRDSAMYRCASSFSTTSDTQYFGPGTRLTVL.

This clonotype has ten or more counts. The chain is built from TRBV6-5 and TRBJ2-3; possibly TRBD2 for D (6 bases). The ends were cut back, 5 bases at V and 4 bases at J, with 10 bases in the middle. This CDR3 comprises 13 residues. Germline CDR1 is MNHEY and CDR2 is SVGAGI. The CDR3 reads CASSPPGADTQYF. The CDR3 region has the DNA TGTGCCAGCAGTCCGCCGGGAGCAGATACGCAGTATTTT.

This clonotype was seen at least ten times. The chain is built from TRBV20-1 and TRBJ1-1; tentative D call: TRBD1 (5 bases). The CDR3 is 16 amino acids. Germline CDR1 DFQATT, CDR2 SNEGSKA (reference sequence). Trimming stripped 2 bases from V and 1 base from J, with 17 bases between. The CDR3: CSARPWGWEANTEAFF. In DNA form, the CDR3 reads TGCAGTGCTAGACCCTGGGGGTGGGAGGCGAACACTGAAGCTTTCTTT.

The rearrangement links TRBV7-9 to TRBJ2-2; D is ambiguous. This CDR3 has 13 residues. Trimming removed 3 bases from V and 3 bases from J, with 5 bases in between. Germline CDR1 is SEHNR and CDR2 is FQNEAQ (reference sequence). The CDR3 region is CASSFRYTGELFF. CDR3 nucleotide sequence: TGTGCCAGCAGCTTCCGGTACACCGGGGAGCTGTTTTTT.

In this sample, this clonotype turned up many times. The rearrangement joins TRBV7-2 to TRBJ2-3, with TRBD1 identical over 8 bases. Per germline, CDR1 SGHTA and CDR2 FQGNSA. The CDR3 spans 15 residues. V trimming: 6 bases; J trimming: 1 base; junction bases outside the gene matches: 6. CDR3 sequence reads: CASSMTGAGTDTQYF. CDR3 in DNA: TGTGCCAGCAGTATGACAGGGGCTGGCACAGATACGCAGTATTTT.

This clonotype was seen many times. V is TRBV7-2 and J is TRBJ2-6, with D uncertain. The germline V and J ends were trimmed by 3 bases and 0 bases, with 9 bases remaining between them. Germline V gene data show CDR1 as SGHTA and CDR2 as FQGNSA. The CDR3 runs to 16 residues. The CDR3 loop reads CASSLTPPSGANVLTF. The DNA for the CDR3 is TGTGCCAGCAGCTTGACTCCGCCCTCTGGGGCCAACGTCCTGACTTTC.

The table lists this clonotype with many counts. V and J are TRBV7-2 and TRBJ2-5, with D possibly being TRBD1 (6 bases). V was shortened by 7 bases and J by 1 base, with 10 bases between the two germline ends. CDR3 length: 13 residues. CDR1 is SGHTA and CDR2 is FQGNSA in the germline V gene. The CDR3 spells CASMQGIQETQYF. CDR3 in DNA: TGTGCCAGCATGCAGGGGATCCAAGAGACCCAGTACTTC.